The clone carrying this T cell receptor beta chain showed up just a few times. Its antigen is as yet unknown. All donors participated as healthy donors of bone marrow. This sample was taken from a study of cytomegalovirus exposure and HLA in healthy donors. Broader study findings: V- and J-gene trimming in TCR beta was tied to a missense DCLRE1C variant by an analysis performed later.

The germline CDR1 and CDR2 sequences are SGHTA and FQGNSA. V lost 5 bases to trimming and J lost 3 bases; unmatched junction nucleotides: 3. The CDR3 covers 14 residues. It was with 60 Vbeta and 13 Jbeta primers that the PCR ran. Some clones are missing from TCRdb's copy, which holds only in-frame ones; the method was immunoSEQ multiplex PCR. The data hold 130,000 or so clones, with less than 75% observed a single time. V is TRBV7-2 and J is TRBJ2-7, with 11 nucleotides matching TRBD2. The sequence came from a woman aged 40 to 50 in good health and CMV-seropositive. The specimen sequenced was PBMCs. The CDR3 coding sequence is TGTGCCAGCAGCCGGGGGACTAGCGGCTACGAGCAGTACTTC. Translating gives CASSRGTSGYEQYF.